This T cell receptor (beta chain) was profiled in a study of Ad26.COV2.S vaccination and SARS-CoV-2 variants. Treatment denoted: some 20 received Ad26.COV2.S at low or high dose, single or two shots; 5 received placebo; per-sample allocation not given. The samples date from day 63 after the first vaccine or placebo injection. CDR3 size: 16 residues. V trimming: 3 bases; J trimming: 2 bases; junction bases outside the gene matches: 8. Germline V CDR1 and CDR2: PRHDT, FYEKMQ (reference sequence). The data were produced by immunoSEQ multiplex PCR, yet TCRdb's version contains in-frame clones alone and is incomplete. The sample has more than 300,000 clones; 80% to 90% are singletons.

V gene TRBV13 combines with J gene TRBJ2-3, with TRBD2 matching over 7 bases. Material: peripheral blood, obtained in a trial of Ad26.COV2.S vaccine versus placebo. The source of this sequence is a person between 18 and 65 years old who received the Ad26.COV2.S COVID-19 vaccine or a placebo. The DNA for the CDR3 is TGTGCCAGCAGCTTCAGCGGGGTATTGAACACAGATACGCAGTATTTT. Residues: CASSFSGVLNTDTQYF.